The 7 T cell receptor beta chains below come from one sample, sequenced in a study of shared clonotypes between healthy human individuals. Sequencing used immunoSEQ multiplex PCR; TCRdb keeps in-frame clones, though not all of them. Among about 490,000 clones listed, about 80% were seen once. Sequenced: PBMCs. These receptors were collected from a woman aged 35 to 49 in good health. Some clones in this sample may be carry-over from other donors' samples.

CDR3 bases: TGTGCCAGCAGTACGGGGAAATATAGCAATCAGCCCCAGCATTTT. This gives the protein CASSTGKYSNQPQHF. The V and J genes are TRBV6-1 and TRBJ1-5; D not resolved. This CDR3 has 15 amino acids. The germline CDR1 and CDR2 sequences are MNHNS and SASEGT. V was trimmed by 5 bases and J by 0 bases, leaving 11 bases between them.

This clone was detected a few times. V gene TRBV25-1 combines with J gene TRBJ2-2; D may be TRBD2 (6 bases). CDR3 length equals 15 residues. In germline, CDR1 is MGHDK, CDR2 SYGVNS. V gave up 0 bases and J gave up 6 bases, with 11 bases separating them. The CDR3 is CASSEYRGGSGELFF. CDR3 nucleotides: TGTGCCAGCAGTGAATATCGGGGAGGCTCCGGGGAGCTGTTTTTT.

This clone was counted between two and nine times. The rearrangement joins TRBV4-3 to TRBJ1-3, with D unresolved. The CDR3 totals 15 residues. The ends were cut back, 1 base at V and 4 bases at J, with 11 bases in the middle. The V gene's germline CDR1 is LGHNA and CDR2 YSLEER. The DNA for the CDR3 is TGCGCCAGCAGCCAAGGTTCGGCAGCCGGAAACACCATATATTTT. Translation gives CASSQGSAAGNTIYF.

This chain uses TRBV29-1 with TRBJ2-1; 9 positions match TRBD1. CDR1 SQVTM and CDR2 ANQGSEA come from the germline V gene. This CDR3 spans 11 amino acids. Trimming removed 6 bases from V and 8 bases from J; junction bases left unmatched: 2. For the CDR3, the DNA is TGCAGCGTGGACAGGGGCGATGAGCAGTTCTTC. It codes for CSVDRGDEQFF.

V gene TRBV11-2 combines with J gene TRBJ2-2, with a weak D call TRBD1 (6 bases). Germline lookup yields CDR1 SGHAT and CDR2 FQNNGV. V lost 3 bases and J lost 5, with 7 bases in between. This CDR3 is 13 amino acids long. CDR3 loop: CASSFTGTGELFF. The CDR3 coding sequence is TGTGCCAGCAGCTTTACAGGGACCGGGGAGCTGTTTTTT.

The genes are TRBV19 and TRBJ2-7, with 7 bases matching TRBD1. Losses at the gene ends were 6 bases for V and 2 bases for J; bases not matched to a gene: 10. The germline CDR1 and CDR2 sequences are LNHDA and SQIVND (reference sequence). The CDR3 is made up of 15 amino acids. Here the CDR3 reads CASSPATTGTYEQYF. CDR3 DNA: TGTGCCAGTAGCCCCGCGACGACAGGGACCTACGAGCAGTACTTC.

The V call is TRBV7-8, the J call TRBJ2-7, with TRBD2 identical over 9 bases. The V and J ends lost 5 bases and 0 bases, in that order; junction bases with no gene match: 5. CDR3 size: 15 residues. Germline V gives CDR1 SGHVS, CDR2 FQNEAQ. CDR3 nucleotide sequence: TGTGCCAGCAGCCTCTTAGCGGGAGCCTCCTACGAGCAGTACTTC. It translates to CASSLLAGASYEQYF.